This is a list of T cell receptor beta chains from one sample in a study of blood T cell repertoires in COVID-19. Method: immunoSEQ multiplex PCR; TCRdb's copy keeps in-frame clones and lacks some. The sample holds 10,000 to 15,000 clones, 78% seen once. The sample consisted of peripheral blood. Source of these receptors: a human donor in a cohort sampled during active COVID-19. CDR3s include the opening cysteine and the closing phenylalanine or tryptophan. The order of the fields is clone size, V gene, CDR3 length, J gene, D gene, CDR3 protein, CDR3 DNA. A D gene is named only where the DNA matches it firmly. Some rows have no size entry. The others give once, few or many, or a class for an expanded clone.

.,TRBV6-5,14,TRBJ1-1,.,CASRHGPGLAEAFF,TGTGCCAGCAGGCACGGACCGGGGTTGGCTGAAGCTTTCTTT
.,TRBV7-9,14,TRBJ2-2,TRBD1,CASSADRDGGELFF,TGTGCCAGCAGCGCCGACAGGGACGGCGGGGAGCTGTTTTTT
once,TRBV5-1,15,TRBJ1-1,.,CASSLGAAAPTEAFF,TGCGCCAGCAGCTTGGGGGCAGCAGCTCCCACTGAAGCTTTCTTT
few,TRBV6-6,14,TRBJ1-5,TRBD1,CASREGQGGQPQHF,TGTGCCAGCAGGGAGGGACAGGGTGGACAGCCCCAGCATTTT
.,TRBV4-1,16,TRBJ2-3,.,CASSQGTGTSSDTQYF,TGCGCCAGCAGCCAAGGGACCGGGACAAGCTCAGATACGCAGTATTTT
.,TRBV6-1,14,TRBJ2-7,.,CASSEGQTIYEQYF,TGTGCCAGCAGTGAAGGTCAGACTATCTACGAGCAGTACTTC
.,TRBV4-1,15,TRBJ1-4,TRBD1,CASSRERQGREKLFF,TGCGCCAGCAGCCGGGAACGACAGGGTCGGGAAAAACTGTTTTTT
.,TRBV2,13,TRBJ2-1,TRBD2,CASSTTSDNEQFF,TGTGCCAGCAGTACGACTAGCGACAATGAGCAGTTCTTC
.,TRBV6-5,12,TRBJ1-2,.,CASSPTRYGYTF,TGTGCCAGCAGTCCAACTCGCTATGGCTACACCTTC
.,TRBV19,13,TRBJ2-1,.,CASSLALGNEQFF,TGTGCCAGCTCTCTAGCGTTGGGCAATGAGCAGTTCTTC
.,TRBV6-5,15,TRBJ2-7,TRBD1,CAIKGGTGGAYEQYF,TGTGCCATCAAGGGAGGGACAGGGGGGGCCTACGAGCAGTACTTC
.,TRBV12-3/TRBV12-4,13,TRBJ1-1,.,CASSSTGLTEAFF,TGTGCCAGCAGTAGTACAGGGTTGACTGAAGCTTTCTTT
.,TRBV7-6,16,TRBJ1-3,TRBD1,CASSLEGTGWGNTIYF,TGTGCCAGCAGCTTAGAGGGGACAGGATGGGGAAACACCATATATTTT
.,TRBV5-1,15,TRBJ2-2,.,CASSRESANTGELFF,TGCGCCAGCAGCAGAGAAAGCGCGAACACCGGGGAGCTGTTTTTT
.,TRBV1,15,TRBJ2-3,.,CTSSHQQGAPDTQYF,TGCACCAGCAGCCATCAACAGGGGGCGCCTGATACGCAGTATTTT
.,TRBV30,11,TRBJ1-1,.,CAWARGTEAFF,TGTGCCTGGGCCAGGGGCACTGAAGCTTTCTTT
.,TRBV13,15,TRBJ1-1,.,CASSLVREADTEAFF,TGTGCCAGCAGCTTAGTAAGGGAAGCGGACACTGAAGCTTTCTTT
medium-sized,TRBV6-5,13,TRBJ1-1,.,CASSLQENTEAFF,TGTGCCAGCAGTCTACAGGAGAACACTGAAGCTTTCTTT
.,TRBV7-9,16,TRBJ2-1,TRBD1,CASSLGGQGAYNEQFF,TGTGCCAGCAGCTTAGGGGGACAGGGAGCCTACAATGAGCAGTTCTTC
.,TRBV6-5,15,TRBJ2-2,.,CASIPGRGDTGELFF,TGTGCCAGCATCCCCGGGCGCGGGGACACCGGGGAGCTGTTTTTT
.,TRBV19,15,TRBJ2-3,.,CASSITGKASDTQYF,TGTGCCAGTAGTATTACAGGGAAGGCCTCAGATACGCAGTATTTT
.,TRBV18,16,TRBJ1-2,TRBD1,CASSPAGQGSTRGYTF,TGTGCCAGCTCACCAGCGGGACAGGGCTCCACTCGTGGCTACACCTTC
.,TRBV6-6,16,TRBJ2-7,TRBD2,CASSSFGGAGNYEQYF,TGTGCCAGCAGTTCCTTCGGGGGGGCAGGGAACTACGAGCAGTACTTC
.,TRBV28,13,TRBJ1-3,.,CATLTASGNTIYF,TGTGCCACCCTGACAGCTTCTGGAAACACCATATATTTT
.,TRBV11-2,16,TRBJ2-1,TRBD2,CASSLTSGGLYNEQFF,TGTGCCAGCAGCTTAACTAGCGGGGGTCTCTACAATGAGCAGTTCTTC
.,TRBV30,16,TRBJ1-5,.,CAWSVMGRGADQPQHF,TGTGCCTGGAGTGTAATGGGTCGTGGAGCCGATCAGCCCCAGCATTTT
.,TRBV5-1,17,TRBJ2-1,.,CASSLGLARIEYNEQFF,TGCGCCAGCAGCTTGGGTCTAGCGCGGATCGAATACAATGAGCAGTTCTTC
.,TRBV3-1/TRBV3-2,16,TRBJ1-3,.,CASSPLLPGSLNTIYF,TGTGCCAGCAGCCCCCTCCTCCCAGGGTCGTTAAACACCATATATTTT
.,TRBV5-6,16,TRBJ1-5,TRBD1,CASSTTGTGVGQPQHF,TGTGCCAGCAGCACTACCGGGACAGGGGTGGGTCAGCCCCAGCATTTT
.,TRBV12-3/TRBV12-4,13,TRBJ2-3,.,CASSSSGADTQYF,TGTGCCAGCAGTAGTTCAGGGGCAGATACGCAGTATTTT
.,TRBV15,13,TRBJ2-1,TRBD1,CATSKTGGGEQFF,TGTGCCACCAGCAAGACAGGGGGCGGTGAGCAGTTCTTC
.,TRBV30,15,TRBJ2-6,TRBD1,CAWLTGGTGANVLTF,TGTGCCTGGCTTACAGGGGGTACTGGGGCCAACGTCCTGACTTTC
.,TRBV2,16,TRBJ2-3,TRBD2,CASSLRTRVHTDTQYF,TGTGCCAGCAGCCTACGGACTAGGGTGCACACAGATACGCAGTATTTT
once,TRBV9,17,TRBJ2-3,TRBD2,CASSPRGAGGRSDTQYF,TGTGCCAGCAGCCCTCGAGGAGCGGGGGGTAGATCAGATACGCAGTATTTT
.,TRBV3-1/TRBV3-2,17,TRBJ2-2,TRBD2,CASSPPLGGGDTGELFF,TGTGCCAGCAGCCCCCCTTTGGGGGGGGGTGACACCGGGGAGCTGTTTTTT
few,TRBV3-1/TRBV3-2,18,TRBJ1-1,.,CASSQSPRAGGTNTEAFF,TGTGCCAGCAGCCAATCCCCCCGGGCGGGGGGGACGAACACTGAAGCTTTCTTT
.,TRBV5-8,14,TRBJ1-2,.,CASSSYRVTYGYTF,TGTGCCAGCAGCTCTTACAGGGTGACCTATGGCTACACCTTC
.,TRBV5-3,16,TRBJ2-5,TRBD1,CAAGSQRTGGSETQYF,TGTGCCGCCGGGTCGCAGAGAACAGGGGGTAGCGAGACCCAGTACTTC
once,TRBV3-1/TRBV3-2,13,TRBJ2-3,TRBD2,CASMTGGGDTQYF,TGTGCCAGTATGACGGGGGGAGGAGATACGCAGTATTTT
.,TRBV7-3,15,TRBJ2-2,TRBD1,CASSPGQGNTGELFF,TGTGCCAGCAGCCCCGGACAGGGCAACACCGGGGAGCTGTTTTTT
.,TRBV10-1,15,TRBJ1-5,TRBD1,CASKGARGRNQPQHF,TGCGCCAGCAAAGGGGCTAGGGGGCGAAATCAGCCCCAGCATTTT
.,TRBV5-1,15,TRBJ2-2,.,CASSFPVDSAGELFF,TGCGCCAGCAGCTTTCCCGTGGACAGCGCCGGGGAGCTGTTTTTT
.,TRBV11-3,16,TRBJ2-2,.,CASSPNLGGITGELFF,TGTGCCAGCAGCCCAAACCTGGGGGGAATCACCGGGGAGCTGTTTTTT